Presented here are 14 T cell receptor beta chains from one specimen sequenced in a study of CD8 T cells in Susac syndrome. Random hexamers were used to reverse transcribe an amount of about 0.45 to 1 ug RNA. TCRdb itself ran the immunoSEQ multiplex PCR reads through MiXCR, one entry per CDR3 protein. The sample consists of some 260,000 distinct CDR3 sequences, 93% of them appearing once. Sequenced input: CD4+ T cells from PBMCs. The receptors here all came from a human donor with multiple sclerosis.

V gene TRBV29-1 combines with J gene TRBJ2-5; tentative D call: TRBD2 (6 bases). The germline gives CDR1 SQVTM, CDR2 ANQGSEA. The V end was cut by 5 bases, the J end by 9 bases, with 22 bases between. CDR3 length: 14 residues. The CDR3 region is CSVTFGAGGMAQYF. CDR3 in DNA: TGCAGCGTTACCTTTGGAGCGGGCGGTATGGCCCAGTACTTC.

Written as DNA, the CDR3 is TGTGCCAGCAGTGAGGATCGCACAGATACGCAGTATTTT. Translated: CASSEDRTDTQYF. This chain connects TRBV2 to TRBJ2-3; D is undetermined. The CDR3 contains 13 residues. The V end lost 3 bases, the J end lost 1 base, and 5 bases lay between the germline ends. Germline V gene lookup returns CDR1 SNHLY and CDR2 FYNNEI. Variable domain in full (rest from reference TRBV2 and TRBJ2-3): EPEVTQTPSHQVTQMGQEVILRCVPISNHLYFYWYRQILGQKVEFLVSFYNNEISEKSEIFDDQFSVERPDGSNFTLKIRSTKLEDSAMYFCASSEDRTDTQYFGPGTRLTVL.

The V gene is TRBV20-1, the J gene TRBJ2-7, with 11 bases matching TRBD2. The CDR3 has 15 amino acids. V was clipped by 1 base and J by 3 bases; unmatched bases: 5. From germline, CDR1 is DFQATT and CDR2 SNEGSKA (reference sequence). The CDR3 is CSARATGTSGYEQYV. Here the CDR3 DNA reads TGCAGTGCTAGAGCTACAGGGACTAGCGGCTACGAGCAGTACGTC.

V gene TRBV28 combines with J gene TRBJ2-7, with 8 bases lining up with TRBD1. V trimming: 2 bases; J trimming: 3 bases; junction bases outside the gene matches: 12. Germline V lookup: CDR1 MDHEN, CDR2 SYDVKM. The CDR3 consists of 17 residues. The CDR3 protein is CASSLRLGQGASYEQYF. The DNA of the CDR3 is TGTGCCAGCAGTTTAAGATTAGGTCAGGGGGCGAGCTACGAGCAGTACTTC.

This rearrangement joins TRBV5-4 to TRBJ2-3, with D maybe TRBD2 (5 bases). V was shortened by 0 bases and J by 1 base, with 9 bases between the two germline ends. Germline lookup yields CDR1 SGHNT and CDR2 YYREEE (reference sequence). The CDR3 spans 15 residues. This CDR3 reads CASSLVSGRTDTQYF. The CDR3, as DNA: TGTGCCAGCAGCTTGGTCAGCGGCCGCACAGATACGCAGTATTTT. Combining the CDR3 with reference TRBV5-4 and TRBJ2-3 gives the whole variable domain ETGVTQSPTHLIKTRGQQVTLRCSSQSGHNTVSWYQQALGQGPQFIFQYYREEENGRGNFPPRFSGLQFPNYSSELNVNALELDDSALYLCASSLVSGRTDTQYFGPGTRLTVL.

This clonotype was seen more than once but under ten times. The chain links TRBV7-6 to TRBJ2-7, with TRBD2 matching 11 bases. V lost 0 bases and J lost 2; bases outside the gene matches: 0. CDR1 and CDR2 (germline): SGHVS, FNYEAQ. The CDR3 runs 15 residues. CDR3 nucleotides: TGTGCCAGCAGCTTAGCTAGCGGGGGGGCCTACGAGCAGTACTTC. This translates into CASSLASGGAYEQYF.

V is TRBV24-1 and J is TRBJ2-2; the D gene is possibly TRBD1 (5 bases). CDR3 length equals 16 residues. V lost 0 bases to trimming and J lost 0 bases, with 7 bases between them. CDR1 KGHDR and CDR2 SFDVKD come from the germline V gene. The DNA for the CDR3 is TGTGCCACCAGTGATTTGGGGGCGGCGAACACCGGGGAGCTGTTTTTT. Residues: CATSDLGAANTGELFF.

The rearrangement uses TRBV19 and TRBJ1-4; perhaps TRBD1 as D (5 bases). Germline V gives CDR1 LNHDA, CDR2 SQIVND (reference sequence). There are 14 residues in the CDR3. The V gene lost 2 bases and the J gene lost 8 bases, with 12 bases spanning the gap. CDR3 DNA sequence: TGTGCCAGTAGTATACAGGGCGGGTTCGAAAAACTGTTTTTT. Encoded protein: CASSIQGGFEKLFF.

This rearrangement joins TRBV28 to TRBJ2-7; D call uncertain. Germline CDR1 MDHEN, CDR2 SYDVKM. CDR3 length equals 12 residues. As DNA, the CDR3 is TGTGCAATCGAAAACAGCGTGCGCGAGCAGTACTTC. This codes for CAIENSVREQYF.

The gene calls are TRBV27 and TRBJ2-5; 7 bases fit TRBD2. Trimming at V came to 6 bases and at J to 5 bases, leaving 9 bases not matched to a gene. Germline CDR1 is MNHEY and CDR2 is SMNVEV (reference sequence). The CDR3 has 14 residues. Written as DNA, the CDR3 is TGTGCCAGCAGCCCCTGGCGGGAGCGGGAGACCCAGTACTTC. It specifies CASSPWRERETQYF.

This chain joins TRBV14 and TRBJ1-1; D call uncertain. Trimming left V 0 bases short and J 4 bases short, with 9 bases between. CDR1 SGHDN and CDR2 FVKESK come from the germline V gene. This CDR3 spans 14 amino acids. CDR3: CASSQDLGITEAFF. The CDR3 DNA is TGTGCCAGCAGCCAAGATCTGGGGATCACTGAAGCTTTCTTT.

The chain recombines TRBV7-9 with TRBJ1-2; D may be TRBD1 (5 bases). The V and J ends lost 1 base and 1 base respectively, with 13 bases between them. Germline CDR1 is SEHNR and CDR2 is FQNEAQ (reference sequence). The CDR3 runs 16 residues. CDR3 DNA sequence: TGTGCCAGCAGCTTAGACGGCAGGACACATAACTATGGCTACACCTTC. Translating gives CASSLDGRTHNYGYTF.

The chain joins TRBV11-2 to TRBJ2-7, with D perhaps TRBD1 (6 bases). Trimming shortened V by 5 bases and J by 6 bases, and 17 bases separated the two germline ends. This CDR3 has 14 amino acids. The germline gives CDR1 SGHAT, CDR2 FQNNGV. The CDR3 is CASSPIQGKGEQYV. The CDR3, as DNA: TGTGCCAGCAGCCCCATCCAGGGGAAGGGCGAGCAGTACGTC.

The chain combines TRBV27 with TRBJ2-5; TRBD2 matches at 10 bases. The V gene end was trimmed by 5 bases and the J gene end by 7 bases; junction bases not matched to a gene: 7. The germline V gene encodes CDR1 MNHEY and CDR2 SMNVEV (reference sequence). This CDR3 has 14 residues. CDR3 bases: TGTGCCAGCAGTCAACTAGCGGGACCGGGGACCCAGTACTTC. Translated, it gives CASSQLAGPGTQYF.